This T cell receptor beta chain was captured in a study of shared clonotypes between healthy human individuals. In the study overall: The cohort had a couple of women and a few men, ages 18 to 49. Notes on the study in general: Clonotypes shared by all four sorted-subset donors had higher generation probabilities than non-shared clonotypes.

In the case of this clone: Its specificity is unknown. Other nucleotide sequences in the sample specify the same CDR3.

CDR1 is SGHRS and CDR2 is YFSETQ in the germline V gene. V lost 2 bases and J 2 bases, leaving 2 bases between the germline ends. The CDR3 loop spans 13 amino acids. Data came from immunoSEQ multiplex PCR; TCRdb stores just in-frame clones and leaves some out. The repertoire holds some 2,500,000 clones, with 80% to 95% as singletons. This chain connects TRBV5-1 to TRBJ2-6, with D hard to call. The specimen was naive CD4+ T cells from PBMCs. Subset specified: CD45RA+ positively selected. The sequence was collected from a young man in good health. Some clones in this sample may be carry-over from other donors' samples. Here the CDR3 DNA reads TGCGCCAGCAGCTTTACTGGGGCCAACGTCCTGACTTTC. The encoded protein is CASSFTGANVLTF. Supplemented by reference TRBV5-1 and TRBJ2-6, the full variable domain reads KAGVTQTPRYLIKTRGQQVTLSCSPISGHRSVSWYQQTPGQGLQFLFEYFSETQRNKGNFPGRFSGRQFSNSRSEMNVSTLELGDSALYLCASSFTGANVLTFGAGSRLTVL.